The clone carrying this T cell receptor (beta chain) was observed at least ten times. TCRdb re-derived calls from the RACE reads in MiXCR, one entry per CDR3 protein. Here the sample spans just under 35,000 distinct CDR3 sequences, over 9% being singletons. This sample is part of a study of human T cells and chemical hapten exposure. The CDR3 is 15 residues long. Trimming took 6 bases from V and 0 from J, leaving 12 bases between them. Germline-derived CDR1 and CDR2 are MNHNY and SVGAGI (reference sequence). The time point here: pre-sensitization, week 0. Stated treatment: therapeutic diphenylcyclopropenone sensitization with weekly scalp DPC. Whole blood, unfractionated, served as the material for total RNA extraction.

The V gene is TRBV6-6, the J gene TRBJ1-5, with a tentative D call TRBD1 (5 bases). The starting material was whole blood, obtained in connection with sensitization to the hapten diphenylcyclopropenone (DPC). This TCR was sampled from a man between 50 and 59 years old with alopecia areata. Some clones in this sample may be carry-over from other donors' samples. In DNA form, the CDR3 reads TGTGCCAGCAGCACCGGGACTCTTAGCAATCAGCCCCAGCATTTT. This encodes CASSTGTLSNQPQHF.